Presented here are 23 T cell receptor beta chains from one specimen sequenced in a study of identical twins. Using its own MiXCR run on the 5' RACE reads, TCRdb lists one record per CDR3 protein. The data show approximately 700,000 distinct CDR3 sequences, 15% to 20% seen once. Separately, the same data were catalogued under a study of T cells expressing NK-cell markers.

The material sequenced was PBMCs. All receptors derive from a woman aged 18-29 years in good health.

V is TRBV14 and J is TRBJ2-7; D uncertain. V shed 1 base and J shed 6 bases, with 16 bases lying between them. The CDR3 spans 15 residues. CDR1 and CDR2 from the germline V gene are SGHDN and FVKESK. The CDR3, as DNA: TGTGCCAGCAGCCAAGGGCCGGAACTACAACGCGAGCAGTACTTC. Protein product: CASSQGPELQREQYF.

Only a few counts were recorded for this clonotype. This chain links TRBV2 with TRBJ2-5; no reliable D call. V was clipped by 7 bases and J by 9 bases, with 9 bases between them. CDR1 SNHLY and CDR2 FYNNEI come from the germline V gene. The CDR3 loop spans 10 amino acids. CDR3 nucleotides: TGTGCCAGCATGTGGGTCGCCCAGTACTTC. Its protein is CASMWVAQYF.

This clonotype was observed a few times. The V and J genes are TRBV12-3 or TRBV12-4 and TRBJ2-3, with D perhaps TRBD1 or TRBD2 (5 bases each). The CDR3 has 14 residues. Deletions cut 2 bases from V and 4 bases from J, with 10 bases between. Here the CDR3 reads CASSLRDAADTQYF. DNA of the CDR3: TGTGCCAGCAGTTTAAGGGACGCGGCAGATACGCAGTATTTT.

This clonotype was recorded a few times. The rearrangement uses TRBV5-5 and TRBJ2-3; 11 nucleotides align to TRBD2. Germline V CDR1 and CDR2: SGHKS, YYEKEE (reference sequence). The junction had 15 bases not matched to a gene; V was cut back by 3 bases and J by 6 bases. CDR3 length: 18 amino acids. The CDR3: CASSSRRLSGRVNDTQYF. CDR3 DNA: TGTGCCAGCAGCTCCCGCCGACTTAGCGGGAGGGTCAATGATACGCAGTATTTT.

This chain connects TRBV12-3 or TRBV12-4 to TRBJ1-1, with TRBD1 identical over 12 bases. The CDR3 is 15 residues long. V lost 6 bases and J lost 8; bases outside the gene matches: 10. For the CDR3, the DNA is TGTGCCAGCAGACCTTCGGGACAGGGGGCTTTAGAAGCTTTCTTT. Protein product: CASRPSGQGALEAFF.

The rearrangement uses TRBV11-2 and TRBJ2-1; D not resolved. The V end was cut by 5 bases, the J end by 7 bases, with 24 bases between. CDR1 and CDR2 from the germline V gene are SGHAT and FQNNGV. This CDR3 is 17 amino acids long. This chain's CDR3 is CASSPLVLGSRDNEQFF. Written as DNA, the CDR3 is TGTGCCAGCAGCCCCCTTGTGTTAGGGTCCAGAGATAATGAGCAGTTCTTC.

The CDR3 reads CSARVPGTAYNEQFF. As DNA, the CDR3 is TGCAGTGCTAGAGTGCCCGGGACAGCTTACAATGAGCAGTTCTTC. The J gene is TRBJ2-1, the V gene TRBV20-1; TRBD1 matches at 7 bases. Germline CDR1 and CDR2: DFQATT and SNEGSKA (reference sequence). The CDR3 has 15 residues. The ends lost 1 base at V and 4 bases at J; junction bases unmatched: 7.

The genes are TRBV6-5 and TRBJ2-6; D ambiguous. The CDR3 totals 15 residues. V was shortened by 4 bases and J by 0 bases, with 7 bases between the two germline ends. Germline V lookup: CDR1 MNHEY, CDR2 SVGAGI. CDR3 sequence (DNA): TGTGCCAGCAGTTCCCCTGCCTCTGGGGCCAACGTCCTGACTTTC. Translating it yields CASSSPASGANVLTF.

This clonotype has ten or more counts. The rearrangement links TRBV11-2 to TRBJ2-7; the D is unclear. This CDR3 has 11 amino acids. Germline CDR1 reads SGHAT; CDR2 reads FQNNGV. V dropped 1 base and J dropped 5 bases, with 3 bases sitting between them. CDR3 sequence (DNA): TGTGCCAGCAGCTTAGTGAACGAGCAGTACTTC. Encoded protein: CASSLVNEQYF.

The CDR3 sequence: CASSLVGGSTYNEQFF. For the CDR3, the DNA is TGTGCCAGCAGCTTAGTCGGCGGGAGCACCTACAATGAGCAGTTCTTC. The rearrangement uses TRBV7-6 and TRBJ2-1, with TRBD2 matching over 7 bases. The junction had 5 bases not matched to a gene; V was cut back by 1 base and J by 2 bases. The CDR3 length is 16 residues. Germline CDR1 is SGHVS and CDR2 is FNYEAQ. The whole variable domain, filled in from reference TRBV7-6 and TRBJ2-1, reads GAGVSQSPRYKVTKRGQDVALRCDPISGHVSLYWYRQALGQGPEFLTYFNYEAQQDKSGLPNDRFSAERPEGSISTLTIQRTEQRDSAMYRCASSLVGGSTYNEQFFGPGTRLTVL.

This clonotype occurred many times. This chain connects TRBV12-3 or TRBV12-4 to TRBJ1-6, with D perhaps TRBD1 (5 bases). Trimming pared 8 bases from V and 5 bases from J, leaving 19 bases between. CDR3 length: 16 amino acids. DNA of the CDR3: TGTGCCAGCGCCCGGGACCTCGGGGGGAATAATTCACCCCTCCACTTT. Translated: CASARDLGGNNSPLHF.

This chain joins TRBV27 and TRBJ2-5; D perhaps matches TRBD1 (6 bases). The germline V gene encodes CDR1 MNHEY and CDR2 SMNVEV (reference sequence). The germline V and J ends were trimmed by 6 bases and 2 bases, with 16 bases remaining between them. The CDR3 has 15 residues. DNA for the CDR3: TGTGCCAGCAGCGCCGGGACAAGGCCACAAGAGACCCAGTACTTC. Translation: CASSAGTRPQETQYF.

This chain joins TRBV7-9 and TRBJ2-7, with TRBD2 as a possible D gene (5 bases). Per germline, CDR1 SEHNR and CDR2 FQNEAQ (reference sequence). This CDR3 region has 14 residues. With 5 bases removed from V and 5 bases from J, the gap between germline ends came to 16 bases. CDR3 loop: CASSGSWGVHEQYF. The CDR3 region has the DNA TGTGCCAGCAGCGGCTCTTGGGGAGTCCACGAGCAGTACTTC.

This clonotype was recorded a few times. The V gene is TRBV3-1, the J gene TRBJ2-1; D ambiguous. Germline V CDR1 and CDR2: LGHDT, YNNKEL (reference sequence). Trimming removed 0 bases at V and 0 bases at J, with 9 bases between. The CDR3 contains 16 residues. The CDR3 DNA reads TGTGCCAGCAGCCAAGATCCGAGGAGCTCCTACAATGAGCAGTTCTTC. This gives the protein CASSQDPRSSYNEQFF.

This clonotype was observed a few times. This chain links TRBV5-6 with TRBJ2-3; no definite D call. This CDR3 is built from 15 residues. Germline V gene lookup returns CDR1 SGHDT and CDR2 YYEEEE. Trimming stripped 2 bases from V and 4 bases from J, with 14 bases between. CDR3 amino acids: CASSLNPTRPDTQYF. The CDR3 nucleotides read TGTGCCAGCAGCTTAAACCCCACGAGGCCAGATACGCAGTATTTT.

The V and J genes are TRBV3-1 and TRBJ2-1, with 9 nucleotides matching TRBD1. CDR1 and CDR2 from the germline V gene are LGHDT and YNNKEL (reference sequence). The V segment lost 4 bases and the J segment 2 bases; nucleotides outside the gene matches: 0. The CDR3 is 14 amino acids. CDR3 in amino acids: CASSRDRAYNEQFF. The CDR3 DNA reads as TGTGCCAGCAGCCGGGACAGGGCCTACAATGAGCAGTTCTTC.

The chain uses TRBV6-2 or TRBV6-3 and TRBJ2-7, with 9 nucleotides matching TRBD1. The CDR3 covers 14 residues. Per the germline V gene, CDR1 is MNHEY and CDR2 is SVGEGT. The V gene end was trimmed by 4 bases and the J gene end by 4 bases; junction bases not matched to a gene: 5. CDR3 bases: TGTGCCAGCAGTTCCGGGACAGGGTGGTACGAGCAGTACTTC. The encoded protein is CASSSGTGWYEQYF.

V usage is TRBV9 and J usage is TRBJ2-1; D remains ambiguous. Trimming took 0 bases from V and 5 from J, leaving 12 bases between them. Looked up from germline, CDR1 is SGDLS and CDR2 is YYNGEE. The CDR3 has 15 amino acids. The CDR3 here is CASSVGSSGDNEQFF. CDR3 DNA: TGTGCCAGCAGCGTAGGGTCTAGTGGGGACAATGAGCAGTTCTTC.

Only a few counts were recorded for this clonotype. The V and J genes are TRBV4-3 and TRBJ2-7; D unclear. Trimming removed 5 bases from V and 0 bases from J, with 11 bases in between. In germline, CDR1 is LGHNA, CDR2 YSLEER. The CDR3 spans 14 residues. In DNA form, the CDR3 reads TGCGCCAGCAGCGTAAGTACCGGCTCCTACGAGCAGTACTTC. Its translation: CASSVSTGSYEQYF.

This clonotype has at least ten counts. V is TRBV7-2 and J is TRBJ1-5; the match to TRBD1 covers 8 bases. Trimming removed 5 bases from V and 4 bases from J; junction bases left unmatched: 1. The CDR3 has 13 amino acids. The germline V gene has CDR1 SGHTA and CDR2 FQGNSA. CDR3 DNA sequence: TGTGCCAGCAGCGGGACAGGAAATCAGCCCCAGCATTTT. Protein product: CASSGTGNQPQHF. The variable domain in full, with the rest retrieved from reference TRBV7-2 and TRBJ1-5, is GAGVSQSPSNKVTEKGKDVELRCDPISGHTALYWYRQSLGQGLEFLIYFQGNSAPDKSGLPSDRFSAERTGGSVSTLTIQRTQQEDSAVYLCASSGTGNQPQHFGDGTRLSIL.

This rearrangement joins TRBV20-1 to TRBJ1-1; D unclear. The CDR3 runs 12 residues. From germline, CDR1 is DFQATT and CDR2 SNEGSKA (reference sequence). Between the trimmed V and J ends, which lost 0 bases and 3 bases, there was a span of 5 bases. CDR3 sequence (DNA): TGCAGTGCTAGAGATGGCTACACTGAAGCTTTCTTT. Translation: CSARDGYTEAFF.

This clonotype came up many times. The rearrangement uses TRBV12-3 or TRBV12-4 and TRBJ1-4; D uncertain. The CDR3 consists of 15 residues. V lost 6 bases to trimming and J lost 5 bases, with 16 bases between them. The CDR3: CASRASRIRNEKLFF. CDR3 nucleotides: TGTGCCAGCAGAGCGAGCAGAATACGAAATGAAAAACTGTTTTTT.

J is TRBJ2-3 and V is TRBV20-1; 7 bases agree with TRBD2. Germline trimming cut 5 bases from V and 2 bases from J; bases unmatched to any gene: 10. Per the germline V gene, CDR1 is DFQATT and CDR2 is SNEGSKA (reference sequence). The CDR3 loop spans 15 amino acids. The DNA for the CDR3 is TGCAGTGCTCCCTCCCGTCGACTAGCCACAGATACGCAGTATTTT. Translating gives CSAPSRRLATDTQYF.